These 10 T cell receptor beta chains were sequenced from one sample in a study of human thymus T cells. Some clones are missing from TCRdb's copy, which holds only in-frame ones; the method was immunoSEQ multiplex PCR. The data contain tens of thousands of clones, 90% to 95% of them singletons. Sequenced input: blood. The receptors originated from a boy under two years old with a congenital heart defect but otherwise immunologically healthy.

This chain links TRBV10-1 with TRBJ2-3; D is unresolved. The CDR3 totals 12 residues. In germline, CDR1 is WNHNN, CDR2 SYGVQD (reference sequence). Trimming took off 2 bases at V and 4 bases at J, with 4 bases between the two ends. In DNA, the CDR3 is TGCGCCAGCAGTGAGGGGCCAGATACGCAGTATTTT. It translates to CASSEGPDTQYF.

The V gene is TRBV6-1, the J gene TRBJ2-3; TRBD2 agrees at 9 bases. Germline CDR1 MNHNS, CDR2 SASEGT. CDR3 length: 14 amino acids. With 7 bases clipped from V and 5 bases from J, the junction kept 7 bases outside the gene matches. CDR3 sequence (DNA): TGTGCCAGCATAGGCGGGGGGGTGGGAGATACGCAGTATTTT. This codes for CASIGGGVGDTQYF.

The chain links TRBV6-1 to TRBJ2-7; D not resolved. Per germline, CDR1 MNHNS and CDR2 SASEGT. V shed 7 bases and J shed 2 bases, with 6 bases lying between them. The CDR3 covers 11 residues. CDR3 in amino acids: CASILAYEQYF. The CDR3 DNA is TGTGCCAGCATACTGGCCTACGAGCAGTACTTC.

The CDR3 DNA sequence: TGTGCCAGCAGTGAAAGGTTCTCGGGGACCGGGGAGCTGTTTTTT. Translated, it gives CASSERFSGTGELFF. The V call is TRBV25-1, the J call TRBJ2-2, with D possibly TRBD2 on 5 matching bases. Germline values: CDR1 MGHDK, CDR2 SYGVNS. The CDR3 runs to 15 residues. Trimming removed 2 bases from V and 5 bases from J, with 12 bases in between.

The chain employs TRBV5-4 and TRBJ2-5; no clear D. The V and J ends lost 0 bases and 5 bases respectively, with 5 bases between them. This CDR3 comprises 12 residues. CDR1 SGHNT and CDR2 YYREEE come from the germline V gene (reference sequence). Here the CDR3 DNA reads TGTGCCAGCAGCTTGGTCCCCGAGACCCAGTACTTC. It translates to CASSLVPETQYF. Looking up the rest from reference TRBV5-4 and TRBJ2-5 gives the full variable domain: ETGVTQSPTHLIKTRGQQVTLRCSSQSGHNTVSWYQQALGQGPQFIFQYYREEENGRGNFPPRFSGLQFPNYSSELNVNALELDDSALYLCASSLVPETQYFGPGTRLLVL.

CDR3 residues: CASSPEGSSGASYNEQFF. Here the CDR3 DNA reads TGCGCCAGCAGCCCGGAAGGGTCTAGCGGGGCCTCCTACAATGAGCAGTTCTTC. The V and J genes are TRBV5-1 and TRBJ2-1, with 9 bases lining up with TRBD2. Germline CDR1 and CDR2: SGHRS and YFSETQ. The V segment lost 4 bases and the J segment 0 bases; nucleotides outside the gene matches: 11. There are 18 residues in the CDR3.

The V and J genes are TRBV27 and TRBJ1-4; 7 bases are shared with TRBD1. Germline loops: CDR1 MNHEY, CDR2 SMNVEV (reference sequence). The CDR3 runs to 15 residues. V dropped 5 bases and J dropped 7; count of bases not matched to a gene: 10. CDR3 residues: CASSLRHRTGEKLFF. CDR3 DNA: TGTGCCAGCAGTCTACGACACCGGACAGGTGAAAAACTGTTTTTT.

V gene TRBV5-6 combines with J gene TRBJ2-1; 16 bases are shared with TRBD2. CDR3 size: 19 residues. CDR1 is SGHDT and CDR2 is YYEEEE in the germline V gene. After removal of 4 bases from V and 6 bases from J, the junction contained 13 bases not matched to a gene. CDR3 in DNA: TGTGCCAGCAGCCCGGGACTAGCGGGGGGGCGGCATCGCGGCAATGAGCAGTTCTTC. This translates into CASSPGLAGGRHRGNEQFF.

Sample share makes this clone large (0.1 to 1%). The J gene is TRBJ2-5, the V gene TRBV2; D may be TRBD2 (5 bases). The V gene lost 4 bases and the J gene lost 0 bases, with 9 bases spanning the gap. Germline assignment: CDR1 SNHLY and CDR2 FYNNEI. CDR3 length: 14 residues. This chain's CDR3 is CASSVLVHQETQYF. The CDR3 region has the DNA TGTGCCAGCAGTGTACTAGTGCACCAAGAGACCCAGTACTTC.

This CDR3 is CASSLEPNEKLFF. DNA of the CDR3: TGTGCCAGCAGCTTAGAACCTAATGAAAAACTGTTTTTT. The rearrangement links TRBV7-2 to TRBJ1-4; D unresolved. The germline V gene encodes CDR1 SGHTA and CDR2 FQGNSA. Trimming removed 1 base from V and 3 bases from J, with 3 bases in between. This CDR3 comprises 13 residues.